The 28 T cell receptor beta chains below come from one sample, sequenced in a study of blood T cell repertoires in COVID-19. Sequenced by immunoSEQ multiplex PCR; TCRdb stores in-frame clones only, minus some. Here the sample spans approximately 330,000 clones, roughly 86% being singletons. Sequencing input: peripheral blood. Receptors were obtained from a man aged 30-40 years with COVID-19, enrolled during active disease.

The chain couples TRBV9 to TRBJ2-2; 9 bases fit TRBD1. Per the germline V gene, CDR1 is SGDLS and CDR2 is YYNGEE. Germline trimming cut 0 bases from V and 0 bases from J; bases unmatched to any gene: 12. CDR3 length: 20 residues. CDR3: CASSVGEGNRDRANTGELFF. For the CDR3, the DNA is TGTGCCAGCAGCGTAGGTGAGGGAAACCGGGACAGGGCGAACACCGGGGAGCTGTTTTTT. The complete variable domain, with remaining parts taken from reference TRBV9 and TRBJ2-2, reads DSGVTQTPKHLITATGQRVTLRCSPRSGDLSVYWYQQSLDQGLQFLIQYYNGEERAKGNILERFSAQQFPDLHSELNLSSLELGDSALYFCASSVGEGNRDRANTGELFFGEGSRLTVL.

By share of the sample, this clone is medium-sized. This chain uses TRBV6-1 with TRBJ2-5, with TRBD2 identical over 12 bases. Germline V gene lookup returns CDR1 MNHNS and CDR2 SASEGT. The length of the CDR3 is 15 residues. V was pared by 2 bases and J by 2 bases, with 0 bases of the junction left unmatched. CDR3 region: CASSELAGGQETQYF. CDR3 bases: TGTGCCAGCAGTGAACTAGCGGGGGGGCAAGAGACCCAGTACTTC.

This rearrangement joins TRBV7-2 to TRBJ1-5; TRBD1 agrees at 9 bases. After removal of 4 bases from V and 7 bases from J, the junction contained 5 bases not matched to a gene. This CDR3 spans 14 amino acids. CDR1 is SGHTA and CDR2 is FQGNSA in the germline V gene. CDR3 nucleotide sequence: TGTGCCAGCAGCTCGAACAGGGGGCAACAGCCCCAGCATTTT. Protein: CASSSNRGQQPQHF.

The chain has TRBV10-3 and TRBJ2-7; D may be TRBD1 (6 bases). The CDR3 extends over 13 amino acids. CDR1 ENHRY and CDR2 SYGVKD come from the germline V gene. V was trimmed by 8 bases and J by 7 bases, leaving 18 bases between them. The CDR3 spells CAIGEQGRWEQYF. The CDR3 DNA sequence: TGTGCCATCGGCGAACAGGGAAGATGGGAGCAGTACTTC.

CDR3 sequence reads: CASSYDGVFYEQYF. The DNA for the CDR3 is TGTGCCAGCAGTTACGACGGAGTCTTCTACGAGCAGTACTTC. This chain uses TRBV6-2 or TRBV6-3 with TRBJ2-7; D gene unclear. Per the germline V gene, CDR1 is MNHEY and CDR2 is SVGEGT. Trimming took off 2 bases at V and 3 bases at J, with 11 bases between the two ends. The CDR3 sequence is 14 residues long.

The chain joins TRBV25-1 to TRBJ1-4; perhaps TRBD1 as D (6 bases). Germline CDR1 reads MGHDK; CDR2 reads SYGVNS. V lost 1 base and J 4 bases, leaving 19 bases between the germline ends. There are 18 residues in the CDR3. The CDR3 region has the DNA TGTGCCAGCAGTGAATGGGGAAGCCCTGAGGGGGTTAATGAAAAACTGTTTTTT. The encoded protein is CASSEWGSPEGVNEKLFF.

The chain couples TRBV24-1 to TRBJ2-3, with D hard to call. CDR1 is KGHDR, CDR2 SFDVKD, per germline. The CDR3 length is 19 residues. V gave up 5 bases and J gave up 3 bases, with 26 bases separating them. The CDR3 is CATSAVSPDPGEVTDTQYF. The DNA for the CDR3 is TGTGCCACCAGTGCCGTCTCTCCCGATCCCGGCGAGGTAACAGATACGCAGTATTTT.

This clone showed up just a few times. The chain is built from TRBV28 and TRBJ2-7; D is undetermined. Germline V gene data show CDR1 as MDHEN and CDR2 as SYDVKM. Between the trimmed V and J ends, which lost 2 bases and 5 bases, there was a span of 10 bases. The length of the CDR3 is 13 residues. The CDR3 sequence: CASSLDQAHEQYF. CDR3 bases: TGTGCCAGCAGTTTAGACCAGGCTCACGAGCAGTACTTC.

V is TRBV19 and J is TRBJ2-3; D call uncertain. In germline, CDR1 is LNHDA, CDR2 SQIVND (reference sequence). Between the trimmed V and J ends, which lost 4 bases and 1 base, there was a span of 12 bases. The CDR3 contains 15 residues. The CDR3 DNA sequence: TGTGCCAGTAGTAGGCTCGGTGGGCGCACAGATACGCAGTATTTT. Encoded protein: CASSRLGGRTDTQYF.

The CDR3 bases are TGTGCCAGCAGTCTAGGGGGCGGGGAAAACATTCAGTACTTC. It specifies CASSLGGGENIQYF. This chain joins TRBV6-5 and TRBJ2-4; TRBD1 might be the D (7 bases). V dropped 5 bases and J dropped 5 bases, with 13 bases sitting between them. Germline CDR1 reads MNHEY; CDR2 reads SVGAGI. The CDR3 sequence is 14 residues long.

V usage is TRBV4-1 and J usage is TRBJ1-1; 9 nucleotides line up with TRBD1. Germline V gene lookup returns CDR1 MGHRA and CDR2 YSYEKL. This CDR3 comprises 15 residues. J lost 1 base, V lost 4 bases, and 4 bases had no gene match. The CDR3 sequence is CASSRGQGPNTEAFF. The CDR3, as DNA: TGCGCCAGCAGCCGAGGACAGGGGCCGAACACTGAAGCTTTCTTT.

The rearrangement links TRBV12-3 or TRBV12-4 to TRBJ1-6; 7 bases are a match to TRBD1. CDR3 length: 13 residues. V shed 7 bases and J 9 bases; nucleotides not matched to a gene: 6. CDR3 DNA: TGTGCCAGCACGGGGACAGTTGGTTCACCCCTCCACTTT. This codes for CASTGTVGSPLHF.

The CDR3 DNA is TGTGCCAGCAGCTTAGGGCAGGGTCTGGACTATGGCTACACCTTC. The encoded protein is CASSLGQGLDYGYTF. This rearrangement joins TRBV7-2 to TRBJ1-2; possible D gene TRBD1, 5 bases. Germline CDR1 is SGHTA and CDR2 is FQGNSA. Trimming took off 1 base at V and 3 bases at J, with 12 bases between the two ends. The CDR3 is 15 amino acids.

The V gene is TRBV30, the J gene TRBJ2-7, with D possibly matching TRBD1 (5 bases). The CDR3 totals 12 residues. Trimming stripped 0 bases from V and 4 bases from J, with 7 bases between. Germline V gene data show CDR1 as GTSNPN and CDR2 as SVGIG (reference sequence). The CDR3 loop is CAWSVQAYEQYF. In DNA, the CDR3 is TGTGCCTGGAGTGTACAGGCATACGAGCAGTACTTC.

The V gene is TRBV21-1, the J gene TRBJ1-3; the table's TRBD1 call for D was not verified on the DNA. TRBV21-1 is classified as a pseudogene. This CDR3 comprises 14 residues. The CDR3, as DNA: TGTGCCAGCACCACGGACAGGCCTGGAAACACCATATATTTT. It translates to CASTTDRPGNTIYF.

The V gene is TRBV7-2, the J gene TRBJ1-1, with 9 bases that match TRBD1. The CDR3 is 17 amino acids. Looked up from germline, CDR1 is SGHTA and CDR2 is FQGNSA. Trimming at V came to 5 bases and at J to 1 base, leaving 11 bases not matched to a gene. Here the CDR3 DNA reads TGTGCCAGCAGCACAGGACAGGGGAATGTGGAGAACACTGAAGCTTTCTTT. Translation: CASSTGQGNVENTEAFF.

This chain links TRBV9 with TRBJ2-7, with D uncertain. Trimming took 2 bases from V and 1 from J, leaving 13 bases between them. CDR1 and CDR2 from the germline V gene are SGDLS and YYNGEE. The CDR3 spans 15 residues. The CDR3 loop is CASSVDAYFSYEQYF. CDR3 nucleotide sequence: TGTGCCAGCAGCGTTGATGCGTACTTTTCCTACGAGCAGTACTTC.

The genes are TRBV7-2 and TRBJ2-3; TRBD2 is a possible D gene (6 bases). CDR3 length equals 15 residues. Per germline, CDR1 SGHTA and CDR2 FQGNSA. Trimming removed 5 bases from V and 4 bases from J, with 16 bases in between. In DNA, the CDR3 is TGTGCCAGCAGCCCAAACCCGGGACTGGCAGATACGCAGTATTTT. Protein product: CASSPNPGLADTQYF. The whole variable domain, remainder taken from reference TRBV7-2 and TRBJ2-3, is GAGVSQSPSNKVTEKGKDVELRCDPISGHTALYWYRQSLGQGLEFLIYFQGNSAPDKSGLPSDRFSAERTGGSVSTLTIQRTQQEDSAVYLCASSPNPGLADTQYFGPGTRLTVL.

The chain employs TRBV28 and TRBJ1-1; D possibly corresponds to TRBD1 (6 bases). V lost 7 bases, J lost 4 bases, and 28 bases lay in between. CDR1 is MDHEN, CDR2 SYDVKM, per germline. The CDR3 is 18 amino acids. CDR3: CASTFLTGTRGKGTEAFF. The DNA of the CDR3 is TGTGCCAGCACGTTTCTGACCGGGACAAGGGGAAAAGGCACTGAAGCTTTCTTT.

This chain connects TRBV29-1 to TRBJ1-2; D may be TRBD1 (5 bases). Deletions cut 7 bases from V and 2 bases from J, with 11 bases between. Germline V gene lookup returns CDR1 SQVTM and CDR2 ANQGSEA. The CDR3 is 12 amino acids. The CDR3 DNA reads TGCAGCGGGGGGGAGGAGAACTATGGCTACACCTTC. Residues: CSGGEENYGYTF.

The chain combines TRBV2 with TRBJ2-3, with TRBD2 identical over 10 bases. J was trimmed by 3 bases and V by 11 bases; bases with no gene match: 8. CDR1 is SNHLY and CDR2 is FYNNEI in the germline V gene. The CDR3 runs 14 residues. The CDR3 sequence: CAGRSGGATDTQYF. The CDR3 nucleotides read TGTGCCGGAAGAAGCGGGGGGGCAACAGATACGCAGTATTTT. The full variable domain, completed using reference TRBV2 and TRBJ2-3, is EPEVTQTPSHQVTQMGQEVILRCVPISNHLYFYWYRQILGQKVEFLVSFYNNEISEKSEIFDDQFSVERPDGSNFTLKIRSTKLEDSAMYFCAGRSGGATDTQYFGPGTRLTVL.

This clone was seen more than once but under ten times. This chain links TRBV7-9 with TRBJ1-5, with D maybe TRBD1 (5 bases). The V end lost 4 bases, the J end lost 5 bases, and 9 bases lay between the germline ends. Germline V gene sequence: CDR1 SEHNR, CDR2 FQNEAQ (reference sequence). CDR3 length: 13 residues. The chain's CDR3 is CASSSGRDQPQHF. The CDR3, as DNA: TGTGCCAGCAGCTCCGGCAGGGATCAGCCCCAGCATTTT.

Here the CDR3 reads CASSPSGDSPLHF. CDR3 sequence (DNA): TGTGCCAGCTCACCATCAGGGGACTCACCCCTCCACTTT. V is TRBV18 and J is TRBJ1-6; D possibly corresponds to TRBD1 (6 bases). CDR3 length: 13 amino acids. The germline V and J ends were trimmed by 2 bases and 10 bases, with 9 bases remaining between them. The germline CDR1 and CDR2 sequences are KGHSH and LQKENI.

V is TRBV9 and J is TRBJ1-4; D is undetermined. Between the trimmed V and J ends, which lost 0 bases and 7 bases, there was a span of 10 bases. The CDR3 sequence is 14 residues long. The germline V gene has CDR1 SGDLS and CDR2 YYNGEE. This CDR3 is CASSVASSSEKLFF. The CDR3 DNA reads TGTGCCAGCAGCGTAGCGTCGTCCTCTGAAAAACTGTTTTTT. The full variable domain, rest sourced from reference TRBV9 and TRBJ1-4, is DSGVTQTPKHLITATGQRVTLRCSPRSGDLSVYWYQQSLDQGLQFLIQYYNGEERAKGNILERFSAQQFPDLHSELNLSSLELGDSALYFCASSVASSSEKLFFGSGTQLSVL.

This chain uses TRBV7-7 with TRBJ2-1; unclear D gene. From germline, CDR1 is SSHAT and CDR2 FNYEAQ (reference sequence). V was cut by 2 bases and J by 12 bases, with 8 bases left in between. The CDR3 sequence is 11 residues long. This CDR3 reads CASSLPVWQFF. As DNA, the CDR3 is TGTGCCAGCAGCTTACCTGTATGGCAGTTCTTC.

The rearrangement links TRBV7-2 to TRBJ2-1, with TRBD2 matching 13 bases. Germline lookup yields CDR1 SGHTA and CDR2 FQGNSA. The CDR3 has 17 amino acids. V dropped 3 bases and J dropped 6; count of bases not matched to a gene: 8. Here the CDR3 DNA reads TGTGCCAGCAGCTTGAAACTAGCGGGAGGGCCGGTCAATGAGCAGTTCTTC. It translates to CASSLKLAGGPVNEQFF.

The V and J genes are TRBV19 and TRBJ1-2; 10 bases line up with TRBD1. V lost 4 bases to trimming and J lost 4 bases; unmatched junction nucleotides: 6. The CDR3 sequence is 15 residues long. The germline V gene has CDR1 LNHDA and CDR2 SQIVND (reference sequence). The CDR3 reads CASSKTGGLSYGYTF. The CDR3 DNA reads TGTGCCAGTAGTAAGACAGGGGGCCTCTCCTATGGCTACACCTTC.

The chain couples TRBV14 to TRBJ1-1, with D perhaps matching TRBD1 (5 bases). Germline V gene sequence: CDR1 SGHDN, CDR2 FVKESK. CDR3 size: 16 residues. V shed 0 bases and J shed 6 bases, with 17 bases lying between them. This CDR3 reads CASSQDLLGAGAEAFF. The CDR3 DNA follows: TGTGCCAGCAGCCAAGATCTTCTTGGGGCAGGTGCTGAAGCTTTCTTT.